In its sample, the clone carrying this TCR beta chain was seen many times. It was considered stable Graves' hyperthyroidism when ophthalmopathy did not progress within 18 months. Germline CDR1 is MNHEY and CDR2 is SMNVEV (reference sequence). The trim removed 5 bases at V and 5 bases at J, leaving 8 bases unmatched. The CDR3 length is 16 residues. These data come from a study of T cells in Graves' hyperthyroidism and ophthalmopathy. The source material, RNA transcripts, was used to amplify TCR beta CDR3 regions. HTBI primers were the set used in a first-round RT-PCR of the TCR CDR3. TCRdb used MiXCR to reprocess the multiplex PCR reads, holding one entry per CDR3 protein. The profile shows about 200,000 distinct CDR3 sequences, approximately 16% of them singletons.

Specimen: blood. The chain carries TRBV27 and TRBJ2-3; 12 positions match TRBD2. The clonotype was recovered from a woman in her forties or fifties with Graves' hyperthyroidism. CDR3 sequence reads: CASSPRVTSGRDTQYF. CDR3 nucleotides: TGTGCCAGCAGTCCCAGGGTGACTAGCGGGAGAGATACGCAGTATTTT.